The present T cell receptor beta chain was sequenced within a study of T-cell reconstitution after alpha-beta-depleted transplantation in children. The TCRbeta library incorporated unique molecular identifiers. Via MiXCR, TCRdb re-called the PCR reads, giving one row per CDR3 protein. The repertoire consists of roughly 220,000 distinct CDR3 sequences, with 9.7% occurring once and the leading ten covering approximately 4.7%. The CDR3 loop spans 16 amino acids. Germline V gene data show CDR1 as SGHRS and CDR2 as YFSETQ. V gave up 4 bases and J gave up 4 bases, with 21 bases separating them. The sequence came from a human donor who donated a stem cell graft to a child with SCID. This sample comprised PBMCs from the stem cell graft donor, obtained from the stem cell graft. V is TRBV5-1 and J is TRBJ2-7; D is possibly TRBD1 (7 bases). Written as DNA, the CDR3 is TGCGCCAGCAGCAACCCAGACAGGGACTTACATTACGAGCAGTACTTC. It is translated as CASSNPDRDLHYEQYF. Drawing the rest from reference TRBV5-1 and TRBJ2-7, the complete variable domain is KAGVTQTPRYLIKTRGQQVTLSCSPISGHRSVSWYQQTPGQGLQFLFEYFSETQRNKGNFPGRFSGRQFSNSRSEMNVSTLELGDSALYLCASSNPDRDLHYEQYFGPGTRLTVT.